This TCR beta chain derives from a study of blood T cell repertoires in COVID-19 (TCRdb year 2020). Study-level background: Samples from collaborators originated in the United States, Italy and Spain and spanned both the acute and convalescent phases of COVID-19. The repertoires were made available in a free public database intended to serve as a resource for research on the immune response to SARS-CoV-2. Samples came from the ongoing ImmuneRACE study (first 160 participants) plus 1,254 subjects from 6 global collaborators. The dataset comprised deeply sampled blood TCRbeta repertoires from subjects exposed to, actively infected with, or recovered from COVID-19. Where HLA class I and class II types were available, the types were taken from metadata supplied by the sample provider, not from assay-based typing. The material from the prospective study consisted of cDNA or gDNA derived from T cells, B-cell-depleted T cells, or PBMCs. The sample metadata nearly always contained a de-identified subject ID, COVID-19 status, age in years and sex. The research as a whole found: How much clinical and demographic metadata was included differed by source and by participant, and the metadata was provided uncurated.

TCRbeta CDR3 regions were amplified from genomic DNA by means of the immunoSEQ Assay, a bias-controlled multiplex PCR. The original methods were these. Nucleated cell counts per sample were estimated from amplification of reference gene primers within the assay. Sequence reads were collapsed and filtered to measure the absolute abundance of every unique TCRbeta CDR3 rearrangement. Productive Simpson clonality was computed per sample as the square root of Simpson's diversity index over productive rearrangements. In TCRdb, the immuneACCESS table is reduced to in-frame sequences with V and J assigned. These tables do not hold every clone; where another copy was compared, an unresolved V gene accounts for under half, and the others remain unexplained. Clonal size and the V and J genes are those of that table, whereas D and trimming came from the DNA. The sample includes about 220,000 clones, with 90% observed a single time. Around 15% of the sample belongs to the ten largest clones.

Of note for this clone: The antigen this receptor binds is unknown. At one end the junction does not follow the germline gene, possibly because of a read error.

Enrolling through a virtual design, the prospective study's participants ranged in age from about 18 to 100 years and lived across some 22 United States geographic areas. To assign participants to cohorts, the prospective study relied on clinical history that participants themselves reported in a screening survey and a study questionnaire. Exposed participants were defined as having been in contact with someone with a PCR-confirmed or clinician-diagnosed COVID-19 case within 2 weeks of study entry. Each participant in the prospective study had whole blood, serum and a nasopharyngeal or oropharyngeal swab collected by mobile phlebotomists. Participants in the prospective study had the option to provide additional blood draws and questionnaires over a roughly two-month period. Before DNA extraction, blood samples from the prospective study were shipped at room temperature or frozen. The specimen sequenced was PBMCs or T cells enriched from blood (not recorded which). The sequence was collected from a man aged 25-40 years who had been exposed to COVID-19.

The sequence in DNA is TGTGCCAGCAGTTTGGGGGCATCCCCTAGCACAGATACGCAGTATTTT. The translation is CASSLGASPSTDTQYF. The chain couples TRBV5-4 to TRBJ2-3; tentative D gene TRBD1, with 6 bases matching. In the germline V gene (reference sequence), CDR1 corresponds to SGHNT and CDR2 to YYREEE. There are 16 amino acids in the CDR3, from cysteine to phenylalanine inclusive. Of the read, only the CDR3 DNA is kept; its 48 bases are in frame from base 1.